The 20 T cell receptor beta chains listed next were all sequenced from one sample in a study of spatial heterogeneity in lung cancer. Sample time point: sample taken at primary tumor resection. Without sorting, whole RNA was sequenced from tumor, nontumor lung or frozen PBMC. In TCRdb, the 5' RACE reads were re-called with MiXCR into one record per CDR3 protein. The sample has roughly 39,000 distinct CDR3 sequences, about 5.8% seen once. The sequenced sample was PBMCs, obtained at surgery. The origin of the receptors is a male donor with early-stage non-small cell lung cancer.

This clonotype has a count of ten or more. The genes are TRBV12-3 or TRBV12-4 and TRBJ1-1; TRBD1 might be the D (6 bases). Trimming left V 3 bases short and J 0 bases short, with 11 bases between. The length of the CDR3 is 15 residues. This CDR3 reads CASSFRPGVNTEAFF. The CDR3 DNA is TGTGCCAGCAGTTTTCGGCCAGGGGTGAACACTGAAGCTTTCTTT.

CDR3 in DNA: TGTGCCAGCAGTTACTGGACGGGGGCCACCGGGGAGCTGTTTTTT. It translates to CASSYWTGATGELFF. This chain connects TRBV6-5 to TRBJ2-2; either TRBD1 or TRBD2 may supply D (6 bases each). The V gene's germline CDR1 is MNHEY and CDR2 SVGAGI. V shed 1 base and J shed 4 bases, with 10 bases lying between them. This CDR3 comprises 15 residues.

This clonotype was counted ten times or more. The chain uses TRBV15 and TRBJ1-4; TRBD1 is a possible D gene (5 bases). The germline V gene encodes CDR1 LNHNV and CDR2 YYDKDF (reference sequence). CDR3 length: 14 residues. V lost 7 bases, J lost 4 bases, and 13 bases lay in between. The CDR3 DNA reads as TGTGCCACCAATGGGGCTCTCGGTAATGAAAAACTGTTTTTT. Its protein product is CATNGALGNEKLFF.

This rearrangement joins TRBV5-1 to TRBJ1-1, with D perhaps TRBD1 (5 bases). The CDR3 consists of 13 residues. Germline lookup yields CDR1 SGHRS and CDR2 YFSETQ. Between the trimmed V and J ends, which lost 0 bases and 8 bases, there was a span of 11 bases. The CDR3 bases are TGCGCCAGCAGCTTGGAATGGGGGGACGAAGCTTTCTTT. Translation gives CASSLEWGDEAFF.

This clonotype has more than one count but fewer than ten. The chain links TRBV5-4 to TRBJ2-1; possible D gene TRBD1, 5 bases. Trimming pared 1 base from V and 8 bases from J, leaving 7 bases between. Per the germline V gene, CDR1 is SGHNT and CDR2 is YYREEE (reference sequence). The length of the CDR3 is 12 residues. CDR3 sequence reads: CASSLRGDEQFF. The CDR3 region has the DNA TGTGCCAGCAGCTTGAGGGGCGATGAGCAGTTCTTC. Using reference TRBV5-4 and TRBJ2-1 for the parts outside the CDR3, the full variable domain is ETGVTQSPTHLIKTRGQQVTLRCSSQSGHNTVSWYQQALGQGPQFIFQYYREEENGRGNFPPRFSGLQFPNYSSELNVNALELDDSALYLCASSLRGDEQFFGPGTRLTVL.

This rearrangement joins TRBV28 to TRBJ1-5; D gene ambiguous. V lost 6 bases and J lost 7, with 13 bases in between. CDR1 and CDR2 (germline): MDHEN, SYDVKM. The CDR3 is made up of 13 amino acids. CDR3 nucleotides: TGTGCCAGCAGCCCGCTGCCGGCGCAGCCCCAGCATTTT. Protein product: CASSPLPAQPQHF. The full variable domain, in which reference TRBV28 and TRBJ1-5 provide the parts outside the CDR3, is DVKVTQSSRYLVKRTGEKVFLECVQDMDHENMFWYRQDPGLGLRLIYFSYDVKMKEKGDIPEGYSVSREKKERFSLILESASTNQTSMYLCASSPLPAQPQHFGDGTRLSIL.

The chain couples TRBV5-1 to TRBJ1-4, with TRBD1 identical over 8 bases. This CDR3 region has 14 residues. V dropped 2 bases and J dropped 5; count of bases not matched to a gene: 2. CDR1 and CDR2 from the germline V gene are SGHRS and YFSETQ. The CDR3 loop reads CASSFGQGNEKLFF. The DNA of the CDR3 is TGCGCCAGCAGCTTCGGACAGGGAAATGAAAAACTGTTTTTT.

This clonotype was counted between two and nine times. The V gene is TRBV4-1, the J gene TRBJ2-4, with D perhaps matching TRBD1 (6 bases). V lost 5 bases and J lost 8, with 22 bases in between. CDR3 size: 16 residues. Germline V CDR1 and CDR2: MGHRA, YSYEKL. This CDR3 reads CASSDLGITGTHIQYF. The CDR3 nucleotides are TGCGCCAGCAGCGATCTGGGGATAACCGGGACACACATTCAGTACTTC.

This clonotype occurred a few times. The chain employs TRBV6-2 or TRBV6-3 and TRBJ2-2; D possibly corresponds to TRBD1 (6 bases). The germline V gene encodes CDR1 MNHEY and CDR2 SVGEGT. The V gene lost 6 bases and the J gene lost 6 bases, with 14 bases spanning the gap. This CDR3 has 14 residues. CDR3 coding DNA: TGTGCCAGCAGACGCGGACAGTCCCCCGGGGAGCTGTTTTTT. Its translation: CASRRGQSPGELFF.

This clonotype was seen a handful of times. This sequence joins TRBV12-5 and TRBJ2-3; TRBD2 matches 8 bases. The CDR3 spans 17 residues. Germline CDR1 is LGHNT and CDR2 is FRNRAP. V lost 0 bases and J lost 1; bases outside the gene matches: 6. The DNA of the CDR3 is TGTGCTAGTGGTTTGGTCCTCATTAGCGGGGGCACAGATACGCAGTATTTT. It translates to CASGLVLISGGTDTQYF.

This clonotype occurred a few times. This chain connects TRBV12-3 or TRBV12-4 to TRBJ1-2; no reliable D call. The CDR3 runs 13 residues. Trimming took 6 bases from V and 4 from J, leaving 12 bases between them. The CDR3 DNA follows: TGTGCCAGCAGCCCCACAAGAGCCTATGGCTACACCTTC. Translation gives CASSPTRAYGYTF.

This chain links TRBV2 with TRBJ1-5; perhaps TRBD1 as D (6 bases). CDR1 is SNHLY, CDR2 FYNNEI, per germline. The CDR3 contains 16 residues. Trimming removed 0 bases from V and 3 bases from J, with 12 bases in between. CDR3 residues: CASSEAQQGFNQPQHF. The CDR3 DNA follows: TGTGCCAGCAGTGAAGCACAACAGGGTTTCAATCAGCCCCAGCATTTT.

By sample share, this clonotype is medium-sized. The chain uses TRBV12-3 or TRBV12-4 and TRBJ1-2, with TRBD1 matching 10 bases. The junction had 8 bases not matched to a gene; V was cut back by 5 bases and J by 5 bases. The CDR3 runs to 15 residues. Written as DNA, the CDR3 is TGTGCCAGCAGTCCTGACAGGGGGCTTGGGTATGGCTACACCTTC. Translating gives CASSPDRGLGYGYTF.

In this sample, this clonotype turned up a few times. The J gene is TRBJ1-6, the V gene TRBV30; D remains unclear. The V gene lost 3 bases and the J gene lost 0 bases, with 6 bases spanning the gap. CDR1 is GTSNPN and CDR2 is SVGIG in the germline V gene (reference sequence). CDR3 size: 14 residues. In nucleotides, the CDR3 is TGTGCCTGGAGGGATAGCTCCTATAATTCACCCCTCCACTTT. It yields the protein CAWRDSSYNSPLHF.

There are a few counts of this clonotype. The CDR3 loop reads CASSLGTASNQPQHF. CDR3 in DNA: TGCGCCAGCAGCTTGGGGACAGCAAGCAATCAGCCCCAGCATTTT. The chain employs TRBV5-1 and TRBJ1-5; weak D call: TRBD1 (6 bases). The CDR3 sequence is 15 residues long. Trimming took off 0 bases at V and 1 base at J, with 8 bases between the two ends. Germline V gives CDR1 SGHRS, CDR2 YFSETQ.

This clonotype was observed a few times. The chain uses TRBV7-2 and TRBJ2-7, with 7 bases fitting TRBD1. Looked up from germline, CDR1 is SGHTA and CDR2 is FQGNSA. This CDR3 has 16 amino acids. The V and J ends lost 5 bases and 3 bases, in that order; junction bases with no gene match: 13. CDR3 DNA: TGTGCCAGCAGCCGGAATACCGGGACAGCTCTCTACGAGCAGTACTTC. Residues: CASSRNTGTALYEQYF.

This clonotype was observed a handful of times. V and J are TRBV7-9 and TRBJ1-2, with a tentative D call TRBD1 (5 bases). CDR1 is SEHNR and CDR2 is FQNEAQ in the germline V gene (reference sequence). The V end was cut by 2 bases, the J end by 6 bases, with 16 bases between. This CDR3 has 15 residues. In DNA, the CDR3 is TGTGCCAGCAGCTTATGGCAGGGACTAGGGAATGGCTACACCTTC. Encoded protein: CASSLWQGLGNGYTF. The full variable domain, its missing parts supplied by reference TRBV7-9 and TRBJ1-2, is DTGVSQNPRHKITKRGQNVTFRCDPISEHNRLYWYRQTLGQGPEFLTYFQNEAQLEKSRLLSDRFSAERPKGSFSTLEIQRTEQGDSAMYLCASSLWQGLGNGYTFGSGTRLTVV.

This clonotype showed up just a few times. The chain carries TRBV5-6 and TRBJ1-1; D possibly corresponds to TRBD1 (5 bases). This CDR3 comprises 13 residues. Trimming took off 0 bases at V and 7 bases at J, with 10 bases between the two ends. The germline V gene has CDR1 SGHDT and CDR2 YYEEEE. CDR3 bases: TGTGCCAGCAGCTTGGTGACAGTAGTTGAAGCTTTCTTT. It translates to CASSLVTVVEAFF.

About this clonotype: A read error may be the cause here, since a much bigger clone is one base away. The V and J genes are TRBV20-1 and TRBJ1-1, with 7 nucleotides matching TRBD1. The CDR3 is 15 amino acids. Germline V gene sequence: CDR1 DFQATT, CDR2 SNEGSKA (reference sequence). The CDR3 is CSAIKTGQLNTKAFF. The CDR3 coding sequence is TGCAGTGCGATAAAGACAGGGCAGCTGAACACTAAAGCTTTCTTT.

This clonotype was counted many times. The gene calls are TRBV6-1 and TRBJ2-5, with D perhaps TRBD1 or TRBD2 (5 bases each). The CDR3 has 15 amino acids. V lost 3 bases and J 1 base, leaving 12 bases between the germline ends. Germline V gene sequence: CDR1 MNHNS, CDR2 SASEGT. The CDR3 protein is CASSDYPGPQETQYF. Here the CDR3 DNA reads TGTGCCAGCAGTGACTACCCGGGGCCCCAAGAGACCCAGTACTTC.